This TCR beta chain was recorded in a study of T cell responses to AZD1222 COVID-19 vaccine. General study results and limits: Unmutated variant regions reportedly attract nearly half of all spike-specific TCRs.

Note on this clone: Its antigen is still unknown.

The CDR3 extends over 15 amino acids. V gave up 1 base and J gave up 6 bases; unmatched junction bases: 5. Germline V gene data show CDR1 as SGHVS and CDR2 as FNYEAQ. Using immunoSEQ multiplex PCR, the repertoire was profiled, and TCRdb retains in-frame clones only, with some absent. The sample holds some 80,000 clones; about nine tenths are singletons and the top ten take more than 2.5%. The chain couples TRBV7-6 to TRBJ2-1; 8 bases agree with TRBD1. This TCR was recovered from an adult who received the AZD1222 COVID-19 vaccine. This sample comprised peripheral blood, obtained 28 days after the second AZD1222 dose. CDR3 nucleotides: TGTGCCAGCAGCTTAGACAGGGGGATTGGCAATGAGCAGTTCTTC. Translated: CASSLDRGIGNEQFF.